The 14 T cell receptor beta chains in this list originate from one sample, sequenced in a study of T cell repertoires in cytomegalovirus infection. TCRdb re-called the reads through MiXCR, storing one row per CDR3 protein. The sample lists around 550,000 distinct CDR3 sequences; approximately 25% were seen once. The sequenced sample consisted of PBMCs. All receptors derive from a human donor in good health (CMV status not recorded). Some clones in this sample may be carry-over from other donors' samples.

The chain has TRBV29-1 and TRBJ2-2; D may be TRBD1 or TRBD2 (5 bases each). The length of the CDR3 is 14 residues. V lost 4 bases and J lost 6, with 15 bases in between. Germline V gene data show CDR1 as SQVTM and CDR2 as ANQGSEA. Written as DNA, the CDR3 is TGCAGCGTTGGGGGGAATAGGGGTCCCGGGGAGCTGTTTTTT. This gives the protein CSVGGNRGPGELFF.

A few counts support this clonotype. The chain carries TRBV5-4 and TRBJ2-7, with 7 positions matching TRBD1. The CDR3 consists of 15 residues. Losses at the gene ends were 3 bases for V and 0 bases for J; bases not matched to a gene: 6. Germline lookup yields CDR1 SGHNT and CDR2 YYREEE (reference sequence). The CDR3 DNA is TGTGCCAGCAGCTCCGGGACAGCCAGCTCCTACGAGCAGTACTTC. Protein sequence: CASSSGTASSYEQYF.

The V gene is TRBV12-3 or TRBV12-4, the J gene TRBJ1-5, with D possibly TRBD1 on 5 matching bases. The CDR3 extends over 17 amino acids. V lost 7 bases to trimming and J lost 0 bases, with 19 bases between them. DNA for the CDR3: TGTGCCAGCAAGGAGGGGAGAGGGGTCGATAGCAATCAGCCCCAGCATTTT. Amino acids: CASKEGRGVDSNQPQHF.

J is TRBJ2-3 and V is TRBV4-1; D uncertain. CDR1 is MGHRA, CDR2 YSYEKL, per germline. This CDR3 comprises 14 residues. V was clipped by 1 base and J by 2 bases, with 7 bases between them. The CDR3 DNA reads as TGCGCCAGCAGCCAAGCACCGCACACAGATACGCAGTATTTT. It specifies CASSQAPHTDTQYF.

J is TRBJ1-5 and V is TRBV19; TRBD1 might be the D (6 bases). Looked up from germline, CDR1 is LNHDA and CDR2 is SQIVND (reference sequence). CDR3 length: 14 residues. Trimming took off 6 bases at V and 6 bases at J, with 15 bases between the two ends. In DNA form, the CDR3 reads TGTGCCAGTAGGGATTACAGGGTAATTCAGCCCCAGCATTTT. Amino acid sequence: CASRDYRVIQPQHF.

This clonotype was observed at least ten times. V is TRBV7-8 and J is TRBJ1-2, with D possibly being TRBD1 (5 bases). V lost 5 bases to trimming and J lost 4 bases, with 14 bases between them. There are 14 residues in the CDR3. In germline, CDR1 is SGHVS, CDR2 FQNEAQ. CDR3 sequence (DNA): TGTGCCAGCAGCCTCCGGGAAGGGACCTATGGCTACACCTTC. Amino acid sequence: CASSLREGTYGYTF.

V and J are TRBV7-2 and TRBJ2-1, with D hard to call. The length of the CDR3 is 19 residues. Trimming left V 1 base short and J 0 bases short, with 19 bases between. The germline CDR1 and CDR2 sequences are SGHTA and FQGNSA. CDR3 sequence: CASSLGALVGASSYNEQFF. DNA for the CDR3: TGTGCCAGCAGCTTAGGGGCTCTGGTAGGAGCGAGCTCCTACAATGAGCAGTTCTTC.

On this clonotype itself: This sequence may be a read error, since a much larger clone differs from it by one base. This chain connects TRBV7-3 to TRBJ1-1, with D uncertain. CDR3 size: 13 residues. CDR1 and CDR2 from the germline V gene are SGHTA and FQGTGA. Written as DNA, the CDR3 is TGTACCAGCAGCTTAGGCTCAAGCACTGAAGCTTTCTTT. It translates to CTSSLGSSTEAFF.

This clonotype turned up a few times. V is TRBV12-3 or TRBV12-4 and J is TRBJ1-2, with D uncertain. V lost 3 bases to trimming and J lost 2 bases, with 13 bases between them. The CDR3 runs to 15 residues. CDR3 DNA: TGTGCCAGCAGTTTCATGCGCTTTCGAAACTATGGCTACACCTTC. Translated, it gives CASSFMRFRNYGYTF.

This clonotype was observed a handful of times. The rearrangement uses TRBV4-1 and TRBJ2-3; D might be TRBD1 (6 bases). Looked up from germline, CDR1 is MGHRA and CDR2 is YSYEKL. V was clipped by 3 bases and J by 0 bases, with 13 bases between them. This CDR3 region has 16 residues. This CDR3 is CASSHPRDTSTDTQYF. The DNA for the CDR3 is TGCGCCAGCAGCCACCCCCGGGACACCAGCACAGATACGCAGTATTTT.

This clonotype has a count of ten or more. At one of its ends the junction is not consistent with the germline gene, which may arise from a read error. The V gene is TRBV7-2, the J gene TRBJ2-6; D might be TRBD2 (6 bases). The CDR3 is 16 amino acids. Germline lookup yields CDR1 SGHTA and CDR2 FQGNSA. The CDR3 nucleotides read TGTGCCAGCAGCCTAGCGTGGTTTCATGGGGCCAACGTCCTGACTTTC. Encoded protein: CASSLAWFHGANVLTF. Variable domain in full (rest from reference TRBV7-2 and TRBJ2-6): GAGVSQSPSNKVTEKGKDVELRCDPISGHTALYWYRQSLGQGLEFLIYFQGNSAPDKSGLPSDRFSAERTGGSVSTLTIQRTQQEDSAVYLCASSLAWFHGANVLTFGAGSRLTVL.

Notes on this clonotype: At one boundary the junction diverges from the germline segment, which might be a read error. This rearrangement joins TRBV7-2 to TRBJ2-3; unclear D gene. Germline V CDR1 and CDR2: SGHTA, FQGNSA. This CDR3 is built from 12 residues. This CDR3 is CASNLRADTQYF. The CDR3 DNA reads TGTGCCAGCAACTTACGTGCAGATACGCAGTATTTT.

The chain couples TRBV14 to TRBJ1-1; D is unclear. The V gene lost 4 bases and the J gene lost 11 bases, with 17 bases spanning the gap. The CDR3 is 13 amino acids. Germline CDR1 and CDR2: SGHDN and FVKESK. CDR3 residues: CASSPRSGPRAFF. As DNA, the CDR3 is TGTGCCAGCAGCCCGAGGAGCGGGCCGCGGGCTTTCTTT. Based on the CDR3 plus reference TRBV14 and TRBJ1-1, the full variable domain is EAGVTQFPSHSVIEKGQTVTLRCDPISGHDNLYWYRRVMGKEIKFLLHFVKESKQDESGMPNNRFLAERTGGTYSTLKVQPAELEDSGVYFCASSPRSGPRAFFGQGTRLTVV.

This clonotype was recorded at least ten times. The gene calls are TRBV7-2 and TRBJ1-5; 7 bases line up with TRBD1. The CDR3 consists of 15 residues. Germline V gene data show CDR1 as SGHTA and CDR2 as FQGNSA. V lost 1 base to trimming and J lost 1 base; unmatched junction nucleotides: 1. The CDR3: CASSLDRGSNQPQHF. Here the CDR3 DNA reads TGTGCCAGCAGCTTAGACAGGGGAAGCAATCAGCCCCAGCATTTT.